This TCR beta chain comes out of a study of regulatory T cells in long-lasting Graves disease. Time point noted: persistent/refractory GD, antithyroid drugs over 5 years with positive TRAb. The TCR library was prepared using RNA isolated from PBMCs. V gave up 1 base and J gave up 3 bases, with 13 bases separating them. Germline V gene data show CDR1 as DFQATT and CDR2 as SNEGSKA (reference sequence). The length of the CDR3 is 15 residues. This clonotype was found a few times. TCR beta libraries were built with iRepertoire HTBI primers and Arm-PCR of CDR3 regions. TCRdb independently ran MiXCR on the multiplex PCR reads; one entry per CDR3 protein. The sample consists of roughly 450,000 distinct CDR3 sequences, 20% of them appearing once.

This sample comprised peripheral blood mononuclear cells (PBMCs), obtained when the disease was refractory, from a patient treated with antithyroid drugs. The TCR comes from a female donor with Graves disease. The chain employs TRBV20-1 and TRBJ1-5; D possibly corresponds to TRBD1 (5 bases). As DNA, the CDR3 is TGCAGTGCTAGAGCAACCGGGACCCCCAATCAGCCCCAGCATTTT. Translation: CSARATGTPNQPQHF.